The clone carrying this T cell receptor beta chain was detected a few times. Its antigen is currently unknown. The data were obtained in a study of identical twins. Regarding the study as a whole: Out-of-frame alpha sequences shared by twins were enriched for low generation probability.

CDR3 size: 12 residues. V lost 8 bases to trimming and J lost 6 bases; unmatched junction nucleotides: 7. Germline V gene data show CDR1 as MNHNY and CDR2 as SVGAGI (reference sequence). TCRdb re-derived calls from the 5' RACE reads in MiXCR, one entry per CDR3 protein. The sample consists of 210,000 or so distinct CDR3 sequences, approximately 15% of them appearing once. Another study also made use of these data, one on T cells expressing NK-cell markers.

The chain employs TRBV6-6 and TRBJ2-7; 7 nucleotides agree with TRBD2. The receptor comes from a woman aged 18-30 years in good health. The specimen was CD8+ T cells sorted from blood. CDR3 nucleotides: TGTGCCAGCGGGGCGGGAGTTCTCGAGCAGTACTTC. Protein: CASGAGVLEQYF.